The 9 T cell receptor beta chains reported below all come from one sample, sequenced in a study of control samples from healthy donors and cancer patients. TCRdb's table, derived via immunoSEQ multiplex PCR, lists solely in-frame clones and lacks some. The sample lists more than 65,000 clones, 85% to 90% seen once, with 1.9% in the top ten. The specimen was PBMCs. These receptors were collected from a woman between 55 and 75 years old with head and neck cancer.

A single count supports this clone. V is TRBV7-9 and J is TRBJ1-2; D gene uncertain. This CDR3 comprises 16 residues. CDR1 and CDR2 (germline): SEHNR, FQNEAQ (reference sequence). V gave up 0 bases and J gave up 4 bases, with 15 bases separating them. The CDR3 spells CASSLADGVHFYGYTF. CDR3 nucleotides: TGTGCCAGCAGCTTAGCTGATGGCGTACACTTCTATGGCTACACCTTC.

The J gene is TRBJ2-2, the V gene TRBV18, with D tentatively TRBD2 (6 bases). The CDR3 consists of 16 residues. The germline CDR1 and CDR2 sequences are KGHSH and LQKENI. The ends were cut back, 0 bases at V and 2 bases at J, with 10 bases in the middle. The chain's CDR3 is CASSPPEGPNTGELFF. Written as DNA, the CDR3 is TGTGCCAGCTCACCACCGGAGGGCCCCAACACCGGGGAGCTGTTTTTT.

The chain has TRBV18 and TRBJ2-3; 11 bases are a match to TRBD2. This CDR3 has 16 residues. Germline V CDR1 and CDR2: KGHSH, LQKENI. Trimming at V came to 2 bases and at J to 6 bases, leaving 7 bases not matched to a gene. The CDR3 reads CASSPTLAGEFDTQYF. CDR3 DNA: TGTGCCAGCTCACCAACACTAGCGGGAGAATTTGATACGCAGTATTTT.

This chain links TRBV27 with TRBJ1-1, with D perhaps matching TRBD1 (6 bases). CDR3 size: 14 residues. Deletions cut 3 bases from V and 2 bases from J, with 10 bases between. From germline, CDR1 is MNHEY and CDR2 SMNVEV (reference sequence). DNA of the CDR3: TGTGCCAGCAGTTTCGGGGGGCTCAACACTGAAGCTTTCTTT. Translated, it gives CASSFGGLNTEAFF.

This rearrangement joins TRBV27 to TRBJ2-5, with 11 bases fitting TRBD1. There are 15 residues in the CDR3. CDR1 is MNHEY and CDR2 is SMNVEV in the germline V gene (reference sequence). V lost 2 bases, J lost 6 bases, and 5 bases stayed unmatched. CDR3 sequence reads: CASSLLGQGAQTQYF. The CDR3 nucleotides read TGTGCCAGCAGTTTACTTGGACAGGGGGCCCAGACCCAGTACTTC.

This chain joins TRBV2 and TRBJ1-4; D remains unclear. This CDR3 is 14 amino acids long. Germline V lookup: CDR1 SNHLY, CDR2 FYNNEI. V lost 6 bases and J lost 7, with 15 bases in between. This CDR3 reads CASRSAVWTEKLFF. The CDR3 nucleotides read TGTGCCAGCAGGTCCGCCGTTTGGACTGAAAAACTGTTTTTT. The full variable domain, with the rest looked up from reference TRBV2 and TRBJ1-4, is EPEVTQTPSHQVTQMGQEVILRCVPISNHLYFYWYRQILGQKVEFLVSFYNNEISEKSEIFDDQFSVERPDGSNFTLKIRSTKLEDSAMYFCASRSAVWTEKLFFGSGTQLSVL.

The rearrangement uses TRBV5-5 and TRBJ2-1; TRBD1 matches at 8 bases. The germline V gene has CDR1 SGHKS and CDR2 YYEKEE (reference sequence). The CDR3 loop spans 15 amino acids. J lost 8 bases, V lost 4 bases, and 11 bases had no gene match. In DNA form, the CDR3 reads TGTGCCAGCAGCCATGAAGACAGGGGTAGCCATGAGCAGTTCTTC. It encodes CASSHEDRGSHEQFF.

J is TRBJ2-1 and V is TRBV3-1 (or the pseudogene TRBV3-2); possibly TRBD1 for D (5 bases). The germline V gene has CDR1 LGHDT and CDR2 YNNKEL (reference sequence). The CDR3 is made up of 16 amino acids. V lost 2 bases and J 1 base, leaving 12 bases between the germline ends. This chain's CDR3 is CASSQLTVNSYNEQFF. The CDR3 DNA reads TGTGCCAGCAGCCAACTGACAGTGAATTCCTACAATGAGCAGTTCTTC.

This clone turned up a few times. The V call is TRBV12-3 or TRBV12-4, the J call TRBJ1-1; unclear D gene. The CDR3 loop spans 12 amino acids. V was shortened by 3 bases and J by 6 bases, with 8 bases between the two germline ends. The CDR3 reads CASSFRTPEAFF. DNA for the CDR3: TGTGCCAGCAGTTTCAGGACCCCTGAAGCTTTCTTT.